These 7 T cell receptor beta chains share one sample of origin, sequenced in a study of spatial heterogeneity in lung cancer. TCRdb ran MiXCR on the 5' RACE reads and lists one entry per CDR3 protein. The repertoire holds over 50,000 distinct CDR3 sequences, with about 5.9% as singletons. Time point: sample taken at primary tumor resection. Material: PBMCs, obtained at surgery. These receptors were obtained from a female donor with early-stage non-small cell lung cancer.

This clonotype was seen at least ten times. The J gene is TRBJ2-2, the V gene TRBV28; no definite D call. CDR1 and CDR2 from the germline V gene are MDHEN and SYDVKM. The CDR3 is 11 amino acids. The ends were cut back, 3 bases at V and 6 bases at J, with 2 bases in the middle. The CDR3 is CASSLSGELFF. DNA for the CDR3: TGTGCCAGCAGTTTGTCCGGGGAGCTGTTTTTT.

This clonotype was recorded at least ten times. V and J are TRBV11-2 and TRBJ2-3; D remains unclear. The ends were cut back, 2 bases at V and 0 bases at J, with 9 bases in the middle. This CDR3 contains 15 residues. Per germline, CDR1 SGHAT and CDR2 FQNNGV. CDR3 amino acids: CASSLRRLSTDTQYF. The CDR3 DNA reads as TGTGCCAGCAGCTTACGCAGGCTTAGCACAGATACGCAGTATTTT.

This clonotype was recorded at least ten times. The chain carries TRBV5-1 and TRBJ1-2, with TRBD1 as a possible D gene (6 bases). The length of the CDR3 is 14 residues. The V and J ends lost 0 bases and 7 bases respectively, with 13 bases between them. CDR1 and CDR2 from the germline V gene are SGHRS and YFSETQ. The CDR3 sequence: CASSLESGAPGYTF. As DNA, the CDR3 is TGCGCCAGCAGCTTGGAGTCGGGGGCGCCTGGCTACACCTTC.

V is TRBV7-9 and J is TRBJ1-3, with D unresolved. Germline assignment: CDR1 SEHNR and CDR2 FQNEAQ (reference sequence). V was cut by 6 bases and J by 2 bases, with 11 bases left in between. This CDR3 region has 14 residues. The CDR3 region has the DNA TGTGCCAGCAGTCGCATTACCCCTGGAAACACCATATATTTT. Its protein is CASSRITPGNTIYF.

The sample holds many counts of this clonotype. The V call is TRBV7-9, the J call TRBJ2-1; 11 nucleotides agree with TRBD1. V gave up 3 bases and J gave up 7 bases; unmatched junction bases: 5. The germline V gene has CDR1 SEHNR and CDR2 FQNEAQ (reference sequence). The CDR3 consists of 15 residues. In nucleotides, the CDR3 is TGTGCCAGCAGCTTCCAGGGACAGGGGGGAAATGAGCAGTTCTTC. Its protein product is CASSFQGQGGNEQFF.

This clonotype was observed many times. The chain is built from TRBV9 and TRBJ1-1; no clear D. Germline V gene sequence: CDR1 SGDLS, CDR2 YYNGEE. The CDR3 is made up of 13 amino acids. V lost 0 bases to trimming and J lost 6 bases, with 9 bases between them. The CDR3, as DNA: TGTGCCAGCAGCGTAGTGACGGACGCTGAAGCTTTCTTT. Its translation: CASSVVTDAEAFF.

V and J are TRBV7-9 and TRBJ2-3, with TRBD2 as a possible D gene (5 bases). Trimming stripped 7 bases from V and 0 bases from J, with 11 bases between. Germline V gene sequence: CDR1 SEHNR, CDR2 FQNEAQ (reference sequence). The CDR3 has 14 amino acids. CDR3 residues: CASNVGESTDTQYF. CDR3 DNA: TGTGCCAGCAACGTCGGGGAGAGCACAGATACGCAGTATTTT.